The present entry profiles one TCR beta chain with its context. In terms of age and location, participants ranged from about 18 to 95 years and lived in about two dozen US areas. Cohort 3 donors were reported recovered after two negative PCRs, clearance, or symptom resolution. Clones were read by immunoSEQ multiplex PCR, and TCRdb kept only the in-frame ones, dropping some. This table has approximately 450,000 clones, 80% to 90% appearing once. The data were taken from a study of blood T cell repertoires in COVID-19. The trim removed 4 bases at V and 0 bases at J, leaving 7 bases unmatched. This CDR3 contains 16 residues. Germline values: CDR1 SGHAT, CDR2 FQNNGV.

V and J are TRBV11-2 and TRBJ2-3, with 7 bases identical to TRBD2. The receptor was isolated from a young man who had recovered from COVID-19. Sequenced input: PBMCs or T cells enriched from blood (not recorded which). The CDR3 spells CASSSNSGVSTDTQYF. CDR3 DNA: TGTGCCAGCAGCTCCAACAGCGGGGTTAGCACAGATACGCAGTATTTT.